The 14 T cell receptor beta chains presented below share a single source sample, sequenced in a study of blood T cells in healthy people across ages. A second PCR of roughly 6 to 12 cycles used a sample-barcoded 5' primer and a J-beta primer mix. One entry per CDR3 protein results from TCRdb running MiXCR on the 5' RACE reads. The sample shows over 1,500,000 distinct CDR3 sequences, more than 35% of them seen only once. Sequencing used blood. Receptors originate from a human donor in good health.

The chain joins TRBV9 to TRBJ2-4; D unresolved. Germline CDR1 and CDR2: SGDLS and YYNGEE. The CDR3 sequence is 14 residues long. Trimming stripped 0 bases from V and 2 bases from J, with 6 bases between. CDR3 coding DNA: TGTGCCAGCAGCGTAGCGGCCTCCAAAAACATTCAGTACTTC. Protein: CASSVAASKNIQYF.

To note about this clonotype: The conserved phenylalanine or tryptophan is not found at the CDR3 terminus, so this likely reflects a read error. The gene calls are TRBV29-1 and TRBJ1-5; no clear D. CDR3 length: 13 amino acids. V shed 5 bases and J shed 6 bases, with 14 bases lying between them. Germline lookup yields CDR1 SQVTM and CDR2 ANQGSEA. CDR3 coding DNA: TGCAGCGTTACCTACTGGTCGCGTCAGCCCCAGCATGTT. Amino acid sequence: CSVTYWSRQPQHV.

CDR3: CASSPTGTNGYTF. The CDR3 DNA reads TGCGCCAGCAGCCCTACCGGGACAAACGGCTACACCTTC. This chain joins TRBV5-1 and TRBJ1-2; the D gene is possibly TRBD1 (6 bases). Trimming shortened V by 4 bases and J by 8 bases, and 15 bases separated the two germline ends. CDR3 length equals 13 residues. Germline V gene sequence: CDR1 SGHRS, CDR2 YFSETQ.

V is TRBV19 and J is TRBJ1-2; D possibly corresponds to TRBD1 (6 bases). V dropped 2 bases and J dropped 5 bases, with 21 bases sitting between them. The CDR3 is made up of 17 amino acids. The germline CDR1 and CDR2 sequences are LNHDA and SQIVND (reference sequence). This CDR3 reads CASSISSRNPGVYGYTF. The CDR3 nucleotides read TGTGCCAGTAGTATAAGTTCGCGGAACCCAGGGGTTTATGGCTACACCTTC.

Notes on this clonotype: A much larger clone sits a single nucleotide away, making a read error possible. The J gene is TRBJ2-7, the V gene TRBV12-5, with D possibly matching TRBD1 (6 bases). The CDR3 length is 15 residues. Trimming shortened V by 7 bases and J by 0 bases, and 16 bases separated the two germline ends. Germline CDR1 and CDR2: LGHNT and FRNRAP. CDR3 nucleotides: TGTGCTAGTGATTTTCCCACAGGGCCCTCCTACGAGCAGTACTTC. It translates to CASDFPTGPSYEQYF.

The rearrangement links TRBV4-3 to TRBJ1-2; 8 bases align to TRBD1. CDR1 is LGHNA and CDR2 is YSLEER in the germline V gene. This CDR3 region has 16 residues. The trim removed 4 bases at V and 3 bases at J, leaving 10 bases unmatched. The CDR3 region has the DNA TGCGCCAGCAGCCGATACCAGACAGGGGCAGACTATGGCTACACCTTC. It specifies CASSRYQTGADYGYTF.

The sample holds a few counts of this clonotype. The CDR3 protein is CASSPGGQAYEQYF. The CDR3 DNA is TGTGCCAGCAGTCCCGGAGGACAGGCCTACGAGCAGTACTTC. This chain links TRBV27 with TRBJ2-7, with 7 bases lining up with TRBD1. Germline loops: CDR1 MNHEY, CDR2 SMNVEV (reference sequence). There are 14 residues in the CDR3. With 5 bases clipped from V and 2 bases from J, the junction kept 6 bases outside the gene matches.

This chain's CDR3 is CASSPHSTNEKLFF. As DNA, the CDR3 is TGTGCCAGCAGCCCTCACTCAACTAATGAAAAACTGTTTTTT. The chain combines TRBV7-2 with TRBJ1-4, with D unresolved. V was shortened by 5 bases and J by 0 bases, with 7 bases between the two germline ends. The CDR3 loop spans 14 amino acids. Germline CDR1 reads SGHTA; CDR2 reads FQGNSA.

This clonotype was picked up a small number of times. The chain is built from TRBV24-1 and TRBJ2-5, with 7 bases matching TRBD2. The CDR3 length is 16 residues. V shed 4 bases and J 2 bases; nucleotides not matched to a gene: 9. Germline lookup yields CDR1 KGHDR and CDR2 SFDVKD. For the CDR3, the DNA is TGTGCCACCAGTGACCGACACGGGACTAAACAAGAGACCCAGTACTTC. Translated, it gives CATSDRHGTKQETQYF.

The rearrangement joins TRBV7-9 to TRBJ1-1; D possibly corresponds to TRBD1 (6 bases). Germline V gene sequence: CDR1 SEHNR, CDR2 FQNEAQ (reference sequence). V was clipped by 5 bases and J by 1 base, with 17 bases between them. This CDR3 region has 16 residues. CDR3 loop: CASSPKTWTENTEAFF. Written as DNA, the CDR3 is TGTGCCAGCAGCCCGAAGACATGGACAGAGAACACTGAAGCTTTCTTT. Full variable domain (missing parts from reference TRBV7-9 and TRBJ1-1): DTGVSQNPRHKITKRGQNVTFRCDPISEHNRLYWYRQTLGQGPEFLTYFQNEAQLEKSRLLSDRFSAERPKGSFSTLEIQRTEQGDSAMYLCASSPKTWTENTEAFFGQGTRLTVV.

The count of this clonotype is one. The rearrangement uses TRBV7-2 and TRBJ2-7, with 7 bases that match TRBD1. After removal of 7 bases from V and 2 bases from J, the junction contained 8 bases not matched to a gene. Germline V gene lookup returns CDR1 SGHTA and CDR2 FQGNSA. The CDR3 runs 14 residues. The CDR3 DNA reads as TGTGCCAGCACCCTAGACAGGGCTGCCTACGAGCAGTACTTC. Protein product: CASTLDRAAYEQYF. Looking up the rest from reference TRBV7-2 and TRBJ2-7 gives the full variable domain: GAGVSQSPSNKVTEKGKDVELRCDPISGHTALYWYRQSLGQGLEFLIYFQGNSAPDKSGLPSDRFSAERTGGSVSTLTIQRTQQEDSAVYLCASTLDRAAYEQYFGPGTRLTVT.

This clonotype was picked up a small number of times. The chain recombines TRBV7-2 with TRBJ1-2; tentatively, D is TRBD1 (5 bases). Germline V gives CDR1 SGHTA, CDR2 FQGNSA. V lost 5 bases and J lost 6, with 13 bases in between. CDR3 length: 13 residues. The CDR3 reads CASSLRGRDGYTF. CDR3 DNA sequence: TGTGCCAGCAGCCTAAGGGGTCGGGATGGCTACACCTTC.

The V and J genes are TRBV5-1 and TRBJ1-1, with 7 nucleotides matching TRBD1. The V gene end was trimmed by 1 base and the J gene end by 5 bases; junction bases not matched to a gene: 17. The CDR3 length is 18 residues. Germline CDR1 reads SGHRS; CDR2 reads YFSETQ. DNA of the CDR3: TGCGCCAGCAGCTTGTCTCCCGCCTCGAACAGGGGTTGGACTGAAGCTTTCTTT. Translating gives CASSLSPASNRGWTEAFF.

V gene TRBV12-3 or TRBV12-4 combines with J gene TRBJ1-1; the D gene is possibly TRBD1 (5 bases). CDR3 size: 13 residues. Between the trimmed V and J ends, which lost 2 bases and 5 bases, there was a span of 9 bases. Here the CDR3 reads CASSLMGGTEAFF. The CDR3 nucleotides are TGTGCCAGCAGTTTAATGGGGGGTACTGAAGCTTTCTTT.